Listed below are T cell receptor beta chains from one sample, sequenced in a study of control samples from healthy donors and cancer patients. TCRdb's table, derived via immunoSEQ multiplex PCR, lists solely in-frame clones and lacks some. The sample has about 140,000 clones, under 95% seen once. Sequencing used blood. The receptors come from a man aged 18-30 years in good health. The CDR3 runs from the conserved cysteine through the conserved F or W. The order of the fields is clone size, V gene, J gene, D gene, CDR3 DNA, CDR3 protein. A D gene is named only where the DNA matches it firmly. Not all rows give a size; the values are once, few, many and, for expanded clones, a class.

abundance: NA
v_gene: TRBV7-8
j_gene: TRBJ1-2
d_gene: TRBD1
CDR3nt: TGTGCCAGCAGCTTAGGACAGGGGGCGGAAAGCACCTTC
CDR3aa: CASSLGQGAESTF

abundance: NA
v_gene: TRBV13
j_gene: TRBJ2-1
d_gene: TRBD2
CDR3nt: TGTGCCAGCAGCCTTAGCGGGGGGGCCTTCAATGAGCAGTTCTTC
CDR3aa: CASSLSGGAFNEQFF

abundance: NA
v_gene: TRBV27
j_gene: TRBJ1-1
d_gene: NA
CDR3nt: TGTGCCAGCAGTACCCCCGGAACTGAAGCTTTCTTT
CDR3aa: CASSTPGTEAFF

abundance: NA
v_gene: TRBV25-1
j_gene: TRBJ1-2
d_gene: NA
CDR3nt: TGTGCCAGCAGTGTGAGTCAGGGCCGTGGCTACACCTTC
CDR3aa: CASSVSQGRGYTF

abundance: NA
v_gene: TRBV7-2
j_gene: TRBJ1-2
d_gene: TRBD1
CDR3nt: TGTGCCAGCAGGCCTACGGTGGGGACAGGGAACTATGGCTACACCTTC
CDR3aa: CASRPTVGTGNYGYTF

abundance: NA
v_gene: TRBV6-6
j_gene: TRBJ2-3
d_gene: NA
CDR3nt: TGTGCCAGCAGTTACGGGGGCACAGATACGCAGTATTTT
CDR3aa: CASSYGGTDTQYF

abundance: NA
v_gene: TRBV6-5
j_gene: TRBJ1-1
d_gene: NA
CDR3nt: TGTGCCAGCAGGAAACAGAAGATGAACACTGAAGCTTTCTTT
CDR3aa: CASRKQKMNTEAFF

abundance: NA
v_gene: TRBV5-5
j_gene: TRBJ1-1
d_gene: NA
CDR3nt: TGTGCCAGCAGCTTGCATCTCGGGGGACTGACTGAAGCTTTCTTT
CDR3aa: CASSLHLGGLTEAFF

abundance: NA
v_gene: TRBV20-1
j_gene: TRBJ1-1
d_gene: NA
CDR3nt: TGCAGTAATATTGAAGCTTTCTTT
CDR3aa: CSNIEAFF

abundance: NA
v_gene: TRBV19
j_gene: TRBJ1-4
d_gene: TRBD1
CDR3nt: TGTGCCAGTAGTACCTCCGGGACAGGGGGTGAAAAACTGTTTTTT
CDR3aa: CASSTSGTGGEKLFF

abundance: NA
v_gene: TRBV28
j_gene: TRBJ2-7
d_gene: TRBD1
CDR3nt: TGTGCCAGCATTGCACAGGGGACCCCTTACGAGCAGTACTTC
CDR3aa: CASIAQGTPYEQYF

abundance: NA
v_gene: TRBV5-4
j_gene: TRBJ2-3
d_gene: NA
CDR3nt: TGTGCCAGCAGCTTGGGGGCAGATACGCAGTATTTT
CDR3aa: CASSLGADTQYF

abundance: once
v_gene: TRBV20-1
j_gene: TRBJ2-7
d_gene: NA
CDR3nt: TGCAGTGCTACGCTCACCCACGAGCAGTACTTC
CDR3aa: CSATLTHEQYF

abundance: once
v_gene: TRBV6-5
j_gene: TRBJ2-7
d_gene: NA
CDR3nt: TGTGCCAGCACCCTAGACCCGTACGAGCAGTACTTC
CDR3aa: CASTLDPYEQYF

abundance: NA
v_gene: TRBV5-1
j_gene: TRBJ2-7
d_gene: TRBD1
CDR3nt: TGCGCCAGCAGCATGGACAGGGTCTACGAGCAGTACTTC
CDR3aa: CASSMDRVYEQYF

abundance: NA
v_gene: TRBV6-6
j_gene: TRBJ2-7
d_gene: TRBD1
CDR3nt: TGTGCCAGCAGTTACGGACAGGGGGCTCCTGACGAGCAGTACTTC
CDR3aa: CASSYGQGAPDEQYF

abundance: NA
v_gene: TRBV3-1/TRBV3-2
j_gene: TRBJ1-6
d_gene: TRBD1
CDR3nt: TGTGCCAGCGCTTCTGGGACAGCAAATAATTCACCCCTCCACTTT
CDR3aa: CASASGTANNSPLHF

abundance: NA
v_gene: TRBV6-1
j_gene: TRBJ2-3
d_gene: TRBD2
CDR3nt: TGTGCCAGCAGTGACTTAGCGGGGGGCGCCACAGATACGCAGTATTTT
CDR3aa: CASSDLAGGATDTQYF

abundance: NA
v_gene: TRBV6-4
j_gene: TRBJ2-3
d_gene: NA
CDR3nt: TGTGCCAGCAGTGAGGGGGACAGCACAGATACGCAGTATTTT
CDR3aa: CASSEGDSTDTQYF

abundance: NA
v_gene: TRBV25-1
j_gene: TRBJ2-3
d_gene: TRBD1
CDR3nt: TGTGCCAGCAGTGAAACCGGACAGGGGGCAGATACGCAGTATTTT
CDR3aa: CASSETGQGADTQYF

abundance: NA
v_gene: TRBV5-5
j_gene: TRBJ2-1
d_gene: NA
CDR3nt: TGTGCCAGCAGCCCTGTGGGCGGGGATGAGCAGTTCTTC
CDR3aa: CASSPVGGDEQFF

abundance: NA
v_gene: TRBV4-1
j_gene: TRBJ1-5
d_gene: TRBD1
CDR3nt: TGCGCCAGCAGCTGGGACAGGGAACAGCCCCAGCATTTT
CDR3aa: CASSWDREQPQHF

abundance: NA
v_gene: TRBV18
j_gene: TRBJ2-5
d_gene: TRBD1
CDR3nt: TGTGCCAGCTCACCACCGGACGTGCCAGGGGGAGAGACCCAGTACTTC
CDR3aa: CASSPPDVPGGETQYF

abundance: NA
v_gene: TRBV21-1
j_gene: TRBJ1-1
d_gene: NA
CDR3nt: TGTGCCAGCCCGGCAAAGGGAGGCACTGAAGCTTTCTTT
CDR3aa: CASPAKGGTEAFF

abundance: NA
v_gene: TRBV5-1
j_gene: TRBJ2-2
d_gene: TRBD2
CDR3nt: TGCGCCAGCAGCTTGACTAGCGGGGGGACCGGGGAGCTGTTTTTT
CDR3aa: CASSLTSGGTGELFF

abundance: NA
v_gene: TRBV30
j_gene: TRBJ1-2
d_gene: NA
CDR3nt: TGTGCCTGGAGTGTAGGGGCCTATGGCTACACCTTC
CDR3aa: CAWSVGAYGYTF

abundance: NA
v_gene: TRBV6-1
j_gene: TRBJ1-1
d_gene: NA
CDR3nt: TGTGCCAGCAGTGAAATCAATGAAGCTTTCTTT
CDR3aa: CASSEINEAFF

abundance: many
v_gene: TRBV3-1/TRBV3-2
j_gene: TRBJ2-7
d_gene: NA
CDR3nt: TGTGCCAGCAGCCCTTTGACAGGCCTAGGGGTATACGAGCAGTACTTC
CDR3aa: CASSPLTGLGVYEQYF

abundance: NA
v_gene: TRBV6-2/TRBV6-3
j_gene: TRBJ1-5
d_gene: NA
CDR3nt: TGTGCCAGCAGCCAACAGGGAAGGGGCCAGCCCCAGCATTTT
CDR3aa: CASSQQGRGQPQHF

abundance: once
v_gene: TRBV14
j_gene: TRBJ1-1
d_gene: NA
CDR3nt: TGTGCCAGCAGCCAAGTCCGGATCACTGAAGCTTTCTTT
CDR3aa: CASSQVRITEAFF

abundance: NA
v_gene: TRBV6-5
j_gene: TRBJ2-5
d_gene: NA
CDR3nt: TGTGCCAGCAGTCCTTCCCGTGGACCGCTAGAGACCCAGTACTTC
CDR3aa: CASSPSRGPLETQYF

abundance: once
v_gene: TRBV2
j_gene: TRBJ1-2
d_gene: NA
CDR3nt: TGTGCCAGCAGTGAGGGAGGGTATGGCTACACCTTC
CDR3aa: CASSEGGYGYTF

abundance: once
v_gene: TRBV5-4
j_gene: TRBJ2-7
d_gene: NA
CDR3nt: TGTGCCAGCAGCTTGGCAGGGAGCTCCTACGAGCAGTACTTC
CDR3aa: CASSLAGSSYEQYF

abundance: NA
v_gene: TRBV7-3
j_gene: TRBJ2-3
d_gene: NA
CDR3nt: TGTGCCAGCAGCTTCGTCCAGTCCACAGATACGCAGTATTTT
CDR3aa: CASSFVQSTDTQYF

abundance: NA
v_gene: TRBV25-1
j_gene: TRBJ2-5
d_gene: NA
CDR3nt: TGTGCCAGCAGTGAAGTGGGAACAGTCCAAGAGACCCAGTACTTC
CDR3aa: CASSEVGTVQETQYF

abundance: NA
v_gene: TRBV12-3/TRBV12-4
j_gene: TRBJ2-2
d_gene: NA
CDR3nt: TGTGCCAGCACCCTGACCGGGGAGCTGTTTTTT
CDR3aa: CASTLTGELFF

abundance: NA
v_gene: TRBV5-1
j_gene: TRBJ1-2
d_gene: NA
CDR3nt: TGCGCCAGCAGCCAAAACAGGGAAATCGATGGCTACACCTTC
CDR3aa: CASSQNREIDGYTF

abundance: few
v_gene: TRBV2
j_gene: TRBJ1-5
d_gene: NA
CDR3nt: TGTGCCAGCAGTAAGGACAGTAATCAGCCCCAGCATTTT
CDR3aa: CASSKDSNQPQHF

abundance: few
v_gene: TRBV7-3
j_gene: TRBJ2-7
d_gene: NA
CDR3nt: TGTGCCAGCAGCTTAGGGGTAACACCAGGGGTTTGGGGAAACGAGCAGTACTTC
CDR3aa: CASSLGVTPGVWGNEQYF

abundance: NA
v_gene: TRBV7-3
j_gene: TRBJ1-1
d_gene: NA
CDR3nt: TGTGCCAGCAGCTGGGGATTGAACACTGAAGCTTTCTTT
CDR3aa: CASSWGLNTEAFF

abundance: NA
v_gene: TRBV7-9
j_gene: TRBJ1-4
d_gene: TRBD1
CDR3nt: TGTGCCAGCAGCTTAGCCCCAGGGGGCATAGGTGAAAAACTGTTTTTT
CDR3aa: CASSLAPGGIGEKLFF

abundance: NA
v_gene: TRBV7-9
j_gene: TRBJ2-7
d_gene: NA
CDR3nt: TGTGCCAGCAACCCACCCCAGGGGTCCTACGAGCAGTACTTC
CDR3aa: CASNPPQGSYEQYF

abundance: NA
v_gene: TRBV15
j_gene: TRBJ1-2
d_gene: TRBD1
CDR3nt: TGTGCCACCAGCAGAGATGTAGGGACAGAAATCTATGGCTACACCTTC
CDR3aa: CATSRDVGTEIYGYTF

abundance: NA
v_gene: TRBV5-6
j_gene: TRBJ2-7
d_gene: NA
CDR3nt: TGTGCCAGCAGCTTGGCTCAGGGCTCCTACGAGCAGTACTTC
CDR3aa: CASSLAQGSYEQYF

abundance: NA
v_gene: TRBV7-9
j_gene: TRBJ1-3
d_gene: NA
CDR3nt: TGTGCCAGCAGCTTAGAGGGGGGCCTCTCTGGAAACACCATATATTTT
CDR3aa: CASSLEGGLSGNTIYF

abundance: NA
v_gene: TRBV6-6
j_gene: TRBJ1-2
d_gene: NA
CDR3nt: TGTGCCAGCAGTTCAGACAGAAACTATGGCTACACCTTC
CDR3aa: CASSSDRNYGYTF

abundance: NA
v_gene: TRBV12-5
j_gene: TRBJ2-1
d_gene: TRBD2
CDR3nt: TGTGCTAGTGGTTCGGGACTAGCGGGCACCTACAATGAGCAGTTCTTC
CDR3aa: CASGSGLAGTYNEQFF

abundance: once
v_gene: TRBV12-2
j_gene: TRBJ2-3
d_gene: NA
CDR3nt: TGTGCAAGTCGCTTTTTCGGACTAGCGGGGGAGATAGATACGCAGTATTTT
CDR3aa: CASRFFGLAGEIDTQYF